One and the same sample provided the 21 T cell receptor beta chains below, sequenced in a study of early T cells in non-severe SARS-CoV-2 infection. TCRdb ran MiXCR on the 5' RACE reads and lists one entry per CDR3 protein. The profile shows tens of thousands of distinct CDR3 sequences, 10% to 15% of them singletons. Material: whole blood. All receptors come from an adult who was a healthcare worker with PCR-confirmed SARS-CoV-2 infection or an uninfected control (not recorded which).

The J gene is TRBJ1-3, the V gene TRBV9, with a weak D call TRBD1 (5 bases). There are 16 residues in the CDR3. Per germline, CDR1 SGDLS and CDR2 YYNGEE. The germline V and J ends were trimmed by 0 bases and 2 bases, with 12 bases remaining between them. CDR3 bases: TGTGCCAGCAGCGTAGAGCGGGGGATGACTGGAAACACCATATATTTT. Translating it yields CASSVERGMTGNTIYF. Full variable domain (rest looked up from reference TRBV9 and TRBJ1-3): DSGVTQTPKHLITATGQRVTLRCSPRSGDLSVYWYQQSLDQGLQFLIQYYNGEERAKGNILERFSAQQFPDLHSELNLSSLELGDSALYFCASSVERGMTGNTIYFGEGSWLTVV.

As regards this clonotype: The junction differs from germline at one of its ends, possibly a read error. CDR3 sequence: CASSRSSGGSYDQYF. In nucleotides, the CDR3 is TGTGCCAGTAGTCGCAGTAGCGGGGGATCCTACGACCAGTACTTC. The V gene is TRBV19, the J gene TRBJ2-7; 9 bases are a match to TRBD2. Germline lookup yields CDR1 LNHDA and CDR2 SQIVND (reference sequence). The CDR3 extends over 15 amino acids.

There are many counts of this clonotype. J is TRBJ2-3 and V is TRBV14; TRBD2 matches 12 bases. The V segment lost 4 bases and the J segment 0 bases; nucleotides outside the gene matches: 5. In germline, CDR1 is SGHDN, CDR2 FVKESK. This CDR3 is built from 17 residues. The CDR3 sequence is CASSPPSGRASTDTQYF. In DNA form, the CDR3 reads TGTGCCAGCAGCCCGCCTAGCGGGAGGGCGAGCACAGATACGCAGTATTTT.

This clonotype was detected many times. The chain joins TRBV7-9 to TRBJ2-6; perhaps TRBD1 as D (6 bases). Germline lookup yields CDR1 SEHNR and CDR2 FQNEAQ (reference sequence). The CDR3 loop spans 18 amino acids. The V and J ends lost 2 bases and 0 bases respectively, with 14 bases between them. CDR3 residues: CASSLLARGSSGANVLTF. Written as DNA, the CDR3 is TGTGCCAGCAGCTTACTCGCCAGGGGCTCCTCTGGGGCCAACGTCCTGACTTTC.

This clonotype was seen many times. The J gene is TRBJ2-2, the V gene TRBV2; perhaps TRBD2 as D (6 bases). Germline V CDR1 and CDR2: SNHLY, FYNNEI. CDR3 size: 15 residues. V lost 8 bases and J lost 1, with 14 bases in between. The CDR3 region has the DNA TGTGCCAGCTACGGGGGACCAAGGAACACCGGGGAGCTGTTTTTT. Translated: CASYGGPRNTGELFF.

This clonotype has ten or more counts. The rearrangement links TRBV20-1 to TRBJ2-7; D not certain. This CDR3 spans 17 amino acids. Germline V CDR1 and CDR2: DFQATT, SNEGSKA (reference sequence). With 1 base removed from V and 7 bases from J, the gap between germline ends came to 26 bases. The CDR3 DNA sequence: TGCAGTGCTAGAGCCGCCACGGGTGCAGCCACCCTCGGGGAGCAGTACTTC. Translating gives CSARAATGAATLGEQYF.

Many counts were recorded for this clonotype. The chain couples TRBV7-6 to TRBJ2-7, with 8 bases matching TRBD1. The CDR3 sequence is 15 residues long. The J segment lost 0 bases and the V segment lost 9 bases, leaving 10 bases of the junction unmatched. Germline values: CDR1 SGHVS, CDR2 FNYEAQ. CDR3 amino acids: CASLPTGDSSYEQYF. The CDR3 DNA follows: TGTGCCAGTCTCCCGACAGGGGACAGCTCCTACGAGCAGTACTTC.

This clonotype was counted at least ten times. The genes are TRBV20-1 and TRBJ1-2, with TRBD1 identical over 10 bases. V trimming: 2 bases; J trimming: 1 base; junction bases outside the gene matches: 4. The germline V gene has CDR1 DFQATT and CDR2 SNEGSKA (reference sequence). This CDR3 comprises 15 residues. The chain's CDR3 is CSARSGTGDNYGYTF. In nucleotides, the CDR3 is TGCAGTGCTAGATCGGGGACAGGGGATAACTATGGCTACACCTTC.

With regard to this clonotype: This clone may be a read error of a much larger clone one base away. This sequence joins TRBV14 and TRBJ1-1; 10 nucleotides agree with TRBD1. The V gene end was trimmed by 4 bases and the J gene end by 6 bases; junction bases not matched to a gene: 5. This CDR3 spans 14 amino acids. Germline lookup yields CDR1 SGHDN and CDR2 FVKESK. The CDR3 reads CASSPYGTGAEAFF. The CDR3 bases are TGTGCCAGCAGCCCCTACGGGACAGGGGCTGAAGCTTTCTTT.

The chain joins TRBV4-2 to TRBJ2-7; TRBD1 matches 9 bases. The CDR3 is 16 residues long. Germline values: CDR1 LGHNA, CDR2 YNFKEQ. V trimming: 1 base; J trimming: 5 bases; junction bases outside the gene matches: 9. The CDR3 here is CASSQGGQGSVDEQYF. As DNA, the CDR3 is TGTGCCAGCAGCCAAGGGGGACAGGGTAGCGTCGACGAGCAGTACTTC.

This clonotype was seen ten or more times. This rearrangement joins TRBV10-1 to TRBJ1-1, with a tentative D call TRBD1 (6 bases). The CDR3 is 14 residues long. V lost 1 base, J lost 4 bases, and 10 bases lay in between. Germline CDR1 and CDR2: WNHNN and SYGVQD (reference sequence). The DNA for the CDR3 is TGCGCCAGCAGTGAGTACGAGGGGGGCACTGAAGCTTTCTTT. It encodes CASSEYEGGTEAFF.

This clonotype was seen more than once but under ten times. This sequence joins TRBV28 and TRBJ2-7; D might be TRBD2 (6 bases). This CDR3 spans 12 amino acids. CDR1 is MDHEN, CDR2 SYDVKM, per germline. Trimming left V 7 bases short and J 4 bases short, with 11 bases between. The CDR3 DNA reads TGTGCCAGCATTAGCGGTGGGTACGAGCAGTACTTC. This gives the protein CASISGGYEQYF.

This clonotype was observed many times. V usage is TRBV7-9 and J usage is TRBJ2-7; no definite D call. CDR1 is SEHNR, CDR2 FQNEAQ, per germline (reference sequence). CDR3 length: 12 residues. The germline V and J ends were trimmed by 8 bases and 3 bases, with 11 bases remaining between them. Written as DNA, the CDR3 is TGTGCCAGCCGAGGTCAAGACTACGAGCAGTACTTC. It specifies CASRGQDYEQYF.

Only a few counts were recorded for this clonotype. V gene TRBV11-2 combines with J gene TRBJ2-2, with 8 bases fitting TRBD2. J was trimmed by 6 bases and V by 4 bases; bases with no gene match: 10. This CDR3 is built from 16 residues. Looked up from germline, CDR1 is SGHAT and CDR2 is FQNNGV. The CDR3 DNA is TGTGCCAGCAGCTCTGGAAGCGGGGGATTCGCCGGGGAGCTGTTTTTT. This gives the protein CASSSGSGGFAGELFF.

The sample holds many counts of this clonotype. The V and J genes are TRBV28 and TRBJ2-7; tentative D call: TRBD2 (5 bases). Per the germline V gene, CDR1 is MDHEN and CDR2 is SYDVKM. Deletions cut 2 bases from V and 0 bases from J, with 11 bases between. The CDR3 is 15 residues long. CDR3 DNA: TGTGCCAGCAGTTTAGTCGGGGAACCCTCCTACGAGCAGTACTTC. Translating it yields CASSLVGEPSYEQYF. The variable domain in full, with the rest retrieved from reference TRBV28 and TRBJ2-7, is DVKVTQSSRYLVKRTGEKVFLECVQDMDHENMFWYRQDPGLGLRLIYFSYDVKMKEKGDIPEGYSVSREKKERFSLILESASTNQTSMYLCASSLVGEPSYEQYFGPGTRLTVT.

This clonotype was seen ten or more times. V gene TRBV19 combines with J gene TRBJ2-1; tentatively, D is TRBD2 (6 bases). The CDR3 extends over 11 amino acids. In germline, CDR1 is LNHDA, CDR2 SQIVND (reference sequence). The V end lost 6 bases, the J end lost 9 bases, and 9 bases lay between the germline ends. CDR3 region: CASRTGAEQFF. The CDR3 DNA sequence: TGTGCCAGTAGGACGGGAGCTGAGCAGTTCTTC. Variable domain in full (rest from reference TRBV19 and TRBJ2-1): DGGITQSPKYLFRKEGQNVTLSCEQNLNHDAMYWYRQDPGQGLRLIYYSQIVNDFQKGDIAEGYSVSREKKESFPLTVTSAQKNPTAFYLCASRTGAEQFFGPGTRLTVL.

The table lists this clonotype with a few counts. The junction shows a germline mismatch at one end, possibly a read error. The chain combines TRBV9 with TRBJ1-3; D not certain. Germline values: CDR1 SGDLS, CDR2 YYNGEE. The CDR3 has 14 residues. The CDR3, as DNA: TGTGCCAGCAGCGTAGATCGCTCTGAAAACACCATATATTTT. As protein: CASSVDRSENTIYF.

This clonotype was seen only a few times. This sequence joins TRBV29-1 and TRBJ2-5; no definite D call. Trimming removed 3 bases at V and 5 bases at J, with 4 bases between. Germline-derived CDR1 and CDR2 are SQVTM and ANQGSEA. CDR3 length: 10 residues. The CDR3 protein is CSVEGETQYF. The CDR3 nucleotides read TGCAGCGTTGAGGGGGAGACCCAGTACTTC.

This clonotype turned up a few times. CDR3 residues: CASSLGPVAGELFF. Here the CDR3 DNA reads TGTGCCAGCAGCTTAGGGCCTGTGGCCGGGGAGCTGTTTTTT. V and J are TRBV7-2 and TRBJ2-2; D is ambiguous. V dropped 1 base and J dropped 6 bases, with 9 bases sitting between them. The CDR3 has 14 residues. Germline CDR1 SGHTA, CDR2 FQGNSA.

V and J are TRBV20-1 and TRBJ2-3; D gene unclear. Trimming removed 6 bases at V and 0 bases at J, with 10 bases between. Germline V gene lookup returns CDR1 DFQATT and CDR2 SNEGSKA (reference sequence). The CDR3 extends over 13 amino acids. In nucleotides, the CDR3 is TGCAGTGCGAGGATGATAAGCACAGATACGCAGTATTTT. The encoded protein is CSARMISTDTQYF.

The table lists this clonotype with many counts. The rearrangement joins TRBV5-4 to TRBJ2-1; TRBD2 matches at 9 bases. Germline V lookup: CDR1 SGHNT, CDR2 YYREEE (reference sequence). The V segment lost 1 base and the J segment 7 bases; nucleotides outside the gene matches: 6. This CDR3 is 15 amino acids long. The CDR3, as DNA: TGTGCCAGCAGCTTGCGTGGGACTAGCTTAAATGAGCAGTTCTTC. It translates to CASSLRGTSLNEQFF.